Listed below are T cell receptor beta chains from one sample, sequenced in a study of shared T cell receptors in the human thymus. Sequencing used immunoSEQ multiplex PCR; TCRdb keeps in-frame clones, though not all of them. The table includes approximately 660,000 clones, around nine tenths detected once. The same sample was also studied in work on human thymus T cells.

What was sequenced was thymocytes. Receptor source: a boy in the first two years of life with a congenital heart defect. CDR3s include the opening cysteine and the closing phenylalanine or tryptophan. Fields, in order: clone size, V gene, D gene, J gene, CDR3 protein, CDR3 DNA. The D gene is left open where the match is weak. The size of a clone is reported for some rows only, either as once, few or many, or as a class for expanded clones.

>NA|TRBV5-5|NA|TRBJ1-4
CASSLGPGRANEKLFF
TGTGCCAGCAGCTTGGGCCCGGGGAGGGCGAATGAAAAACTGTTTTTT
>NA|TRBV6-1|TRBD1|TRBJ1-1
CASSERDRGETEAFF
TGTGCCAGCAGTGAACGAGACAGGGGGGAAACTGAAGCTTTCTTT
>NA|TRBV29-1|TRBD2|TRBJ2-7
CSGSLADEQYF
TGCAGCGGATCCCTAGCGGACGAGCAGTACTTC
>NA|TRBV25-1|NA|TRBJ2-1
CASSEEGRREAGNEQFF
TGTGCCAGCAGTGAAGAAGGTAGGAGGGAGGCGGGAAATGAGCAGTTCTTC
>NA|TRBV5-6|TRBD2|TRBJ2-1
CATSPGLANNEQFF
TGTGCCACCTCTCCGGGACTAGCGAACAATGAGCAGTTCTTC
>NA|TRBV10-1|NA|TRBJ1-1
CASSENGRGNTEAFF
TGCGCCAGCAGTGAGAATGGCAGGGGGAACACTGAAGCTTTCTTT
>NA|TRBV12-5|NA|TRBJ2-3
CASGPRSYEGAPSSTDTQYF
TGTGCTAGTGGTCCCCGTAGCTATGAGGGTGCCCCCTCTAGCACAGATACGCAGTATTTT
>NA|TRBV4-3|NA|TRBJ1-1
CASSPRQDRNTEAFF
TGCGCCAGCAGCCCCCGACAGGACAGGAACACTGAAGCTTTCTTT
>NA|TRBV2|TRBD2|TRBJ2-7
CASSGLAGEVIYEQYF
TGTGCCAGCAGTGGGCTAGCGGGAGAAGTGATCTACGAGCAGTACTTC
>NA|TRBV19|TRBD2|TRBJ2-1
CASSLWTSGRGTYNEQFF
TGTGCCAGTAGTCTGTGGACTAGCGGGAGGGGGACCTACAATGAGCAGTTCTTC
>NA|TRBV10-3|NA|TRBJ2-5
CAISPRAGETQYF
TGTGCCATCAGCCCTCGAGCAGGGGAGACCCAGTACTTC
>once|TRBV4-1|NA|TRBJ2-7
CASSPHRGAGEQYF
TGCGCCAGCAGCCCCCATCGGGGGGCCGGGGAGCAGTACTTC
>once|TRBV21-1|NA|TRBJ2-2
CASSKVNSSTGELFF
TGTGCCAGCAGCAAAGTTAATTCCTCCACCGGGGAGCTGTTTTTT
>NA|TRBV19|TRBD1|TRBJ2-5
CASSIVTGWQETQYF
TGTGCCAGTAGTATCGTGACAGGGTGGCAAGAGACCCAGTACTTC
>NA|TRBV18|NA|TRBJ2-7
CASSPPEEASYEQYF
TGTGCCAGCTCACCACCGGAGGAGGCCAGCTACGAGCAGTACTTC
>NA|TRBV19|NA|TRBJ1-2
CASSIGEPNYGYTF
TGTGCCAGTAGTATAGGCGAACCTAACTATGGCTACACCTTC
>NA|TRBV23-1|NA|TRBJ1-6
CASSQFTSRALHF
TGCGCCAGCAGTCAATTTACTTCCCGGGCCCTCCACTTT